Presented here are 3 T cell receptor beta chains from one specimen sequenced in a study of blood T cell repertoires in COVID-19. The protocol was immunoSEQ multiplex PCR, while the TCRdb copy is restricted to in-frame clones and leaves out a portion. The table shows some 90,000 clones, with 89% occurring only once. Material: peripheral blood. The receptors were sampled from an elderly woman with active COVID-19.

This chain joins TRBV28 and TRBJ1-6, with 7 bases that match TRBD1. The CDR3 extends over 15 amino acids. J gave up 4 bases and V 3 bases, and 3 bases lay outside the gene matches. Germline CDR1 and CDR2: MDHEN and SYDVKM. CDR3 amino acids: CASSFGGQYNSPLHF. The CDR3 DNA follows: TGTGCCAGCAGTTTCGGGGGACAGTATAATTCACCCCTCCACTTT.

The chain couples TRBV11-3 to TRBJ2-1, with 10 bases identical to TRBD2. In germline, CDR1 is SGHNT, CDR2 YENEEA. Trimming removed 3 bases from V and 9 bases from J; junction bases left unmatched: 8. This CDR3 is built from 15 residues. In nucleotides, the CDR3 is TGTGCCAGCAGCTTCGGGACTAGCGTCTTTGGTGAGCAGTTCTTC. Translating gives CASSFGTSVFGEQFF.

The CDR3 DNA reads as TGTGCCAGCAGCTCCCCCTCTAGCCTAGAGGAGCAGTACTTC. It translates to CASSSPSSLEEQYF. This chain uses TRBV5-6 with TRBJ2-7, with D possibly being TRBD2 (5 bases). The germline gives CDR1 SGHDT, CDR2 YYEEEE. CDR3 length: 14 residues. V was shortened by 3 bases and J by 7 bases, with 17 bases between the two germline ends. The full variable domain, its missing parts supplied by reference TRBV5-6 and TRBJ2-7, is DAGVTQSPTHLIKTRGQQVTLRCSPKSGHDTVSWYQQALGQGPQFIFQYYEEEERQRGNFPDRFSGHQFPNYSSELNVNALLLGDSALYLCASSSPSSLEEQYFGPGTRLTVT.